Listed below are T cell receptor beta chains from one sample, sequenced in a study of shared clonotypes between healthy human individuals. Profiling relied on immunoSEQ multiplex PCR, and the TCRdb table lists in-frame clones only, not all of them. Seen here are about 1 million clones, approximately 72% observed once, and the top ten hold 1.2% to 1.5%. Sequenced: memory CD4+ T cells sorted from blood. The receptor source for this set is a young man in good health. Each CDR3 is given with its conserved first and last residue. D genes are given only for firm matches. The size of a clone is reported for some rows only, either as once, few or many, or as a class for expanded clones.

NA,TRBJ2-7,TRBV19,NA,15,CASSRTRGHNYEQYF,TGTGCCAGTAGCAGGACCCGGGGGCACAACTACGAGCAGTACTTC
NA,TRBJ1-1,TRBV11-2,NA,12,CASSLGIGAAFF,TGTGCCAGCAGCTTAGGGATAGGCGCCGCTTTCTTT
TRBD2,TRBJ2-7,TRBV7-2,NA,14,CASSRTSDPYEQYF,TGTGCCAGCAGCCGCACTAGCGACCCCTACGAGCAGTACTTC
NA,TRBJ1-4,TRBV6-1,NA,15,CASSVRLTTNEKLFF,TGTGCCAGCAGTGTAAGATTAACAACTAATGAAAAACTGTTTTTT
NA,TRBJ2-2,TRBV5-4,NA,12,CASNYPPGELFF,TGTGCCAGCAACTATCCTCCCGGGGAGCTGTTTTTT
NA,TRBJ1-1,TRBV11-2,NA,14,CASSSVRGRSEAFF,TGTGCCAGCAGCTCGGTACGGGGACGGTCTGAAGCTTTCTTT
NA,TRBJ2-7,TRBV28,NA,12,CASEGRGGEQYF,TGTGCCAGCGAAGGCAGGGGAGGCGAGCAGTACTTC
NA,TRBJ2-3,TRBV9,NA,13,CASSVERSDTQYF,TGTGCCAGCAGCGTGGAGCGGTCCGATACGCAGTATTTT
NA,TRBJ1-2,TRBV7-9,few,12,CASSQSNYGYTF,TGTGCCAGCAGCCAATCTAACTATGGCTACACCTTC
NA,TRBJ2-2,TRBV5-1,few,18,CASSLTLQGRKDAGELFF,TGCGCCAGCAGTTTGACCCTACAGGGGAGGAAGGATGCCGGGGAGCTGTTTTTT
NA,TRBJ1-4,TRBV19,NA,15,CASSVSGAPNEKLFF,TGTGCCAGTAGTGTCTCAGGGGCGCCTAATGAAAAACTGTTTTTT
NA,TRBJ1-6,TRBV27,NA,11,CAGKGNSPLHF,TGTGCCGGAAAGGGGAATTCACCCCTCCACTTT
TRBD1,TRBJ1-3,TRBV10-3,NA,20,CAISRSSARYRDSSGNTIYF,TGTGCCATCAGTCGATCGTCCGCCAGATACCGGGACAGCTCTGGAAACACCATATATTTT
NA,TRBJ2-5,TRBV5-1,NA,13,CASKGTGQETQYF,TGCGCCAGCAAAGGGACTGGACAAGAGACCCAGTACTTC